A selection of T cell receptor beta chains follows, all from one sample in a study of shared clonotypes between healthy human individuals. Method: immunoSEQ multiplex PCR; TCRdb's copy keeps in-frame clones and lacks some. The sample has around 2.5 million clones; more than 85% are singletons. Sequences were obtained from naive CD4+ T cells from PBMCs. Receptors were obtained from a man aged 18 to 30 in good health. Some clones in this sample may be carry-over from other donors' samples. Each CDR3 is given with its conserved first and last residue. The order of the fields is CDR3 DNA, CDR3 protein, D gene, clone size, V gene, J gene. A D gene is named only where the DNA matches it firmly. Size is omitted from some rows. Given values are once, few, many or a class for expanded clones.

TGTGCCAGCAGCAGTGGACAGGGGGCGTTTTTGGAGACCCAGTACTTC	CASSSGQGAFLETQYF	TRBD1	once	TRBV5-4	TRBJ2-5
TGTGCCAGCAGCCTGGTCGGAGCTTTTGGCGGCGAGCAGTACTTC	CASSLVGAFGGEQYF	-	-	TRBV5-6	TRBJ2-7
TGTGCCAGCTCACCCATGACACTAGCGGCTTTCAATGAGCAGTTCTTC	CASSPMTLAAFNEQFF	TRBD2	-	TRBV18	TRBJ2-1
TGTGCCAGCAGTTTACGACAGGGAAAGGCTGAAGCTTTCTTT	CASSLRQGKAEAFF	TRBD1	once	TRBV28	TRBJ1-1
TGTGCCAGCAGCCTGTCGGTAACGGCGGGAAATGAGCAGTTCTTC	CASSLSVTAGNEQFF	-	-	TRBV11-3	TRBJ2-1
TGTGCCAGCAGTTTATCTAACCACCCTGCGGAGACCCAGTACTTC	CASSLSNHPAETQYF	-	-	TRBV27	TRBJ2-5
TGCAGCGTCGGCGGGGGGGACTATGGCTACACCTTC	CSVGGGDYGYTF	-	-	TRBV29-1	TRBJ1-2
TGTGCCAGCGTGCCTTTTAGCGATCAACCCAATGAGCAGTTCTTC	CASVPFSDQPNEQFF	-	-	TRBV27	TRBJ2-1
TGTGCCAGCCGCCAGCTTTATAGCAATCAGCCCCAGCATTTT	CASRQLYSNQPQHF	-	few	TRBV19	TRBJ1-5
TGTGCCAGCAGCTTGGGGCGGGGGGCGCCATCTTACACCGGGGAGCTGTTTTTT	CASSLGRGAPSYTGELFF	TRBD2	-	TRBV5-4	TRBJ2-2
TGTGCCAGTAGTCTAAGACAGAGGCCTGAAGCTTTCTTT	CASSLRQRPEAFF	-	-	TRBV19	TRBJ1-1
TGTGCCAGCAGCTTAAGAAGGGACCCCCTTTCCTACGAGCAGTACTTC	CASSLRRDPLSYEQYF	-	-	TRBV7-9	TRBJ2-7
TGTGCCAGCAGCCCCGGGGGCTCTAGCGTATCCTACAATGAGCAGTTCTTC	CASSPGGSSVSYNEQFF	-	once	TRBV7-2	TRBJ2-1
TGTGCCAGTAGTATAGATGGTTCCAGGGGGTCCCTCTATGGCTACACCTTC	CASSIDGSRGSLYGYTF	TRBD1	-	TRBV19	TRBJ1-2
TGTGCCTGGAATCTAGGGACGTCAAAAAATCAGCCCCAGCATTTT	CAWNLGTSKNQPQHF	-	-	TRBV30	TRBJ1-5
TGTGCCAGCACCCCGCTAGCTTCCGATGAGCAGTTCTTC	CASTPLASDEQFF	-	-	TRBV6-6	TRBJ2-1
TGTGCCAGCTCACCCCAGGGTAGGGGGGCGCAGGGCTACACCTTC	CASSPQGRGAQGYTF	-	-	TRBV18	TRBJ1-2
TGTGCCAGCAGTTACTTTGGGACAGGGACTCATGAAAAACTGTTTTTT	CASSYFGTGTHEKLFF	TRBD1	-	TRBV6-6	TRBJ1-4
TGTGCCAGCAACCACAGGGGGCGGGACAATGAGCAGTTCTTC	CASNHRGRDNEQFF	TRBD1	-	TRBV25-1	TRBJ2-1
TGTGCCAGCAGTACAAACCCCGGGACAGGGAGCACTGAAGCTTTCTTT	CASSTNPGTGSTEAFF	TRBD1	-	TRBV28	TRBJ1-1
TGCGCCAGCAGCTCCGGGCCCCAGGGGGTAGACGGGGAGCTGTTTTTT	CASSSGPQGVDGELFF	TRBD1	-	TRBV5-1	TRBJ2-2
TGCGCCAGCAGCTCCCAGGGGGCCGGGACAGATACGCAGTATTTT	CASSSQGAGTDTQYF	TRBD1	-	TRBV5-1	TRBJ2-3
TGTGCCAGCTCACCTGACCAAGAGACCCAGTACTTC	CASSPDQETQYF	-	-	TRBV18	TRBJ2-5
TGCGCCAGCAGCCCCCGTGGGAGCCAGGATACGCAGTATTTT	CASSPRGSQDTQYF	-	-	TRBV5-1	TRBJ2-3
TGTGCCAGCAGCGTAGCTAGCGGGAGCGCCGGGGAGCTGTTTTTT	CASSVASGSAGELFF	TRBD2	-	TRBV9	TRBJ2-2
TGTGCCAGCAGCCCAGGGCGGGGCGGCACTGAAGCTTTCTTT	CASSPGRGGTEAFF	-	-	TRBV7-2	TRBJ1-1
TGTGCCAGCAGCTTAGCGCAAGGGGCTCGATACAATGAGCAGTTCTTC	CASSLAQGARYNEQFF	-	-	TRBV7-2	TRBJ2-1
TGTGCCAGCAGCTCAACGACAGGGAACACCGGGGAGCTGTTTTTT	CASSSTTGNTGELFF	-	-	TRBV7-3	TRBJ2-2
TGTGCCAGCAGCCTCGTTACGACTAGCCCTACGCAGTATTTT	CASSLVTTSPTQYF	TRBD2	-	TRBV5-4	TRBJ2-3